The sequence of this T cell receptor (beta chain) was determined in a study of graft-versus-host responses after intestinal transplantation. On the study more broadly: Each transplant was multivisceral, liver-intestinal, or isolated intestinal. Among the recipients, all got anti-thymocyte globulin induction and then tacrolimus and steroids for about 3 years. Study-wide findings and caveats: Association was observed between peak circulating GvH clone levels and early post-transplant HvG declines. GvH clones occurred in recipient marrow; some first appeared in ileum or blood.

This CDR3 contains 16 residues. With regard to this clone: The antigen is not known.

Generated by immunoSEQ multiplex PCR, the TCRdb table keeps only in-frame clones and is missing some. The sample yields over 80,000 clones, under 95% seen once. The TCR was taken from a human donor who was the organ donor for an intestinal transplant. The rearrangement joins TRBV12-2 to TRBJ2-7; TRBD1 is taken as the D call from the table, unchecked against the DNA. TRBV12-2 is annotated as a pseudogene. This specimen was unstimulated CD8+ T cells sorted from spleen or lymph node cells, taken before transplant. CDR3 in amino acids: CASRLAGTGGPYEQYF. DNA of the CDR3: TGTGCAAGTCGCTTAGCAGGGACAGGGGGTCCTTACGAGCAGTACTTC.